Each of the 18 T cell receptor beta chains below was sequenced from the same sample in a study of cytomegalovirus exposure and HLA in healthy donors. PCR primers comprised 60 Vbeta and 13 Jbeta primers. TCRdb's copy holds only in-frame clones and misses some; the assay was immunoSEQ multiplex PCR. There are over 110,000 clones in the sample; around three quarters occur only once, and 5.5% to 7% lies in the top ten. Sequenced: PBMCs. All receptors derive from a woman in her thirties or forties in good health and CMV-seropositive.

The chain combines TRBV30 with TRBJ1-5; no clear D gene. The CDR3 is 14 residues long. Trimming shortened V by 1 base and J by 0 bases, and 7 bases separated the two germline ends. CDR1 GTSNPN and CDR2 SVGIG come from the germline V gene (reference sequence). In nucleotides, the CDR3 is TGTGCCTGGAGTGGGGGAGGTAGCAATCAGCCCCAGCATTTT. Translated: CAWSGGGSNQPQHF.

This clone has a handful of counts. The chain has TRBV5-1 and TRBJ2-1; 8 bases match TRBD1. From germline, CDR1 is SGHRS and CDR2 YFSETQ. V lost 0 bases, J lost 10 bases, and 9 bases stayed unmatched. The CDR3 is 15 residues long. The CDR3 sequence is CASSLAGQGAWEQFF. The CDR3 region has the DNA TGCGCCAGCAGCTTGGCCGGGCAGGGGGCGTGGGAGCAGTTCTTC.

The chain recombines TRBV5-5 with TRBJ2-7; TRBD2 matches 7 bases. Germline assignment: CDR1 SGHKS and CDR2 YYEKEE (reference sequence). Trimming removed 0 bases from V and 0 bases from J; junction bases left unmatched: 12. The CDR3 consists of 18 residues. The CDR3 region is CASSLGPIVAGASYEQYF. The CDR3, as DNA: TGTGCCAGCAGCTTGGGCCCGATAGTGGCGGGAGCCTCCTACGAGCAGTACTTC.

This clone was counted a single time. The chain is built from TRBV28 and TRBJ2-5; D not certain. The CDR3 extends over 14 amino acids. V was pared by 6 bases and J by 1 base, with 12 bases between. The germline V gene encodes CDR1 MDHEN and CDR2 SYDVKM. The CDR3 DNA follows: TGTGCCAGCAGGAGTGCAGGTTCCCAAGAGACCCAGTACTTC. Amino acid sequence: CASRSAGSQETQYF. Based on the CDR3 plus reference TRBV28 and TRBJ2-5, the full variable domain is DVKVTQSSRYLVKRTGEKVFLECVQDMDHENMFWYRQDPGLGLRLIYFSYDVKMKEKGDIPEGYSVSREKKERFSLILESASTNQTSMYLCASRSAGSQETQYFGPGTRLLVL.

As for this clone: Sequence at one end of the junction differs from germline and may be a read error. The chain is built from TRBV4-2 and TRBJ2-7; 10 bases are shared with TRBD1. CDR1 and CDR2 (germline): LGHNA, YNFKEQ. CDR3 length: 18 residues. CDR3: CTSSQFPLRTGGSYEQYF. CDR3 sequence (DNA): TGTACCAGCAGCCAATTCCCCCTAAGGACAGGGGGTTCCTACGAGCAGTACTTC.

The V call is TRBV5-1, the J call TRBJ1-2, with 11 bases matching TRBD1. The CDR3 is 15 residues long. Losses at the gene ends were 4 bases for V and 2 bases for J; bases not matched to a gene: 4. CDR1 and CDR2 from the germline V gene are SGHRS and YFSETQ. The chain's CDR3 is CASSPGDRGNYGYTF. The CDR3 DNA reads as TGCGCCAGCAGCCCGGGGGACAGGGGGAACTATGGCTACACCTTC.

The chain carries TRBV15 and TRBJ1-5, with D perhaps TRBD1 (6 bases). The germline V gene encodes CDR1 LNHNV and CDR2 YYDKDF (reference sequence). This CDR3 region has 20 residues. Between the trimmed V and J ends, which lost 1 base and 1 base, there was a span of 23 bases. CDR3 DNA sequence: TGTGCCACCAGCAGAGCGGTTCCACAGGGCGGGGGAGAAAGCAATCAGCCCCAGCATTTT. Amino acid sequence: CATSRAVPQGGGESNQPQHF.

J is TRBJ2-7 and V is TRBV2, with no clear D. The CDR3 loop spans 14 amino acids. Germline CDR1 SNHLY, CDR2 FYNNEI. V lost 4 bases and J lost 3, with 13 bases in between. The CDR3 nucleotides read TGTGCCAGCAGTGGTCTTAGTTTCGGCTACGAGCAGTACTTC. Translated, it gives CASSGLSFGYEQYF. The full variable domain, in which reference TRBV2 and TRBJ2-7 provide the parts outside the CDR3, is EPEVTQTPSHQVTQMGQEVILRCVPISNHLYFYWYRQILGQKVEFLVSFYNNEISEKSEIFDDQFSVERPDGSNFTLKIRSTKLEDSAMYFCASSGLSFGYEQYFGPGTRLTVT.

The chain joins TRBV7-8 to TRBJ2-7; 7 bases align to TRBD2. Germline CDR1 and CDR2: SGHVS and FQNEAQ. CDR3 size: 16 residues. Trimming cost V 1 base and J 5 bases; bases outside gene matches: 11. For the CDR3, the DNA is TGTGCCAGCAGCTTAGGAGGAGCGGGGATTTTCAACGAGCAGTACTTC. Protein: CASSLGGAGIFNEQYF.

This chain joins TRBV2 and TRBJ1-1; D possibly corresponds to TRBD1 (5 bases). Deletions cut 5 bases from V and 4 bases from J, with 11 bases between. The CDR3 covers 13 residues. The V gene's germline CDR1 is SNHLY and CDR2 FYNNEI. The DNA for the CDR3 is TGTGCCAGCAGTTCATCAGGGTCCACTGAAGCTTTCTTT. It translates to CASSSSGSTEAFF.

V gene TRBV7-9 combines with J gene TRBJ2-1; D is perhaps TRBD2 (10 bases). CDR1 SEHNR and CDR2 FQNEAQ come from the germline V gene (reference sequence). V was trimmed by 7 bases and J by 0 bases, leaving 25 bases between them. The CDR3 covers 19 residues. The DNA of the CDR3 is TGTGCCAGCAAACAGACAGGGGGAGCGGGAGGGAGCTCCTACAATGAGCAGTTCTTC. Protein: CASKQTGGAGGSSYNEQFF. Drawing the rest from reference TRBV7-9 and TRBJ2-1, the complete variable domain is DTGVSQNPRHKITKRGQNVTFRCDPISEHNRLYWYRQTLGQGPEFLTYFQNEAQLEKSRLLSDRFSAERPKGSFSTLEIQRTEQGDSAMYLCASKQTGGAGGSSYNEQFFGPGTRLTVL.

V gene TRBV10-3 combines with J gene TRBJ2-3, with 9 bases identical to TRBD2. V lost 11 bases to trimming and J lost 2 bases; unmatched junction nucleotides: 5. Germline CDR1 reads ENHRY; CDR2 reads SYGVKD. This CDR3 is built from 13 residues. The CDR3 region is CAVASGNTDTQYF. For the CDR3, the DNA is TGTGCCGTGGCTAGCGGGAACACAGATACGCAGTATTTT.

V and J are TRBV5-1 and TRBJ2-2, with 8 bases identical to TRBD1. Germline trimming cut 5 bases from V and 1 base from J; bases unmatched to any gene: 1. Germline V CDR1 and CDR2: SGHRS, YFSETQ. CDR3 length: 14 amino acids. The CDR3 sequence is CASSGTGNTGELFF. The CDR3 DNA sequence: TGCGCCAGCAGTGGGACAGGGAACACCGGGGAGCTGTTTTTT.

V gene TRBV7-9 combines with J gene TRBJ2-2, with D perhaps matching TRBD2 (5 bases). The germline gives CDR1 SEHNR, CDR2 FQNEAQ (reference sequence). Trimming cost V 11 bases and J 6 bases, with 13 bases left between them. There are 12 residues in the CDR3. The CDR3 nucleotides read TGTGCCTTTGACCCGGGGTCCGGGGAGCTGTTTTTT. As protein: CAFDPGSGELFF. Supplemented by reference TRBV7-9 and TRBJ2-2, the full variable domain reads DTGVSQNPRHKITKRGQNVTFRCDPISEHNRLYWYRQTLGQGPEFLTYFQNEAQLEKSRLLSDRFSAERPKGSFSTLEIQRTEQGDSAMYLCAFDPGSGELFFGEGSRLTVL.

The rearrangement links TRBV7-2 to TRBJ1-2; perhaps TRBD1 as D (5 bases). Germline CDR1 and CDR2: SGHTA and FQGNSA. The length of the CDR3 is 13 residues. V lost 1 base and J lost 8, with 11 bases in between. The CDR3 DNA reads TGTGCCAGCAGCTTAGGGGGCGGGGTCGGCTACACCTTC. Protein sequence: CASSLGGGVGYTF.

The rearrangement uses TRBV28 and TRBJ2-2; weak D call: TRBD1 (6 bases). Germline CDR1 MDHEN, CDR2 SYDVKM. The CDR3 length is 12 residues. V was clipped by 7 bases and J by 4 bases, with 7 bases between them. CDR3 residues: CASTGATGELFF. CDR3 sequence (DNA): TGTGCCAGCACAGGGGCCACCGGGGAGCTGTTTTTT.

The V and J genes are TRBV10-3 and TRBJ2-7, with D tentatively TRBD2 (6 bases). Trimming removed 3 bases from V and 4 bases from J, with 16 bases in between. From germline, CDR1 is ENHRY and CDR2 SYGVKD. The CDR3 has 15 amino acids. This chain's CDR3 is CAISDSEVGGYEQYF. CDR3 in DNA: TGTGCCATCAGTGACTCCGAGGTGGGAGGATACGAGCAGTACTTC.

J is TRBJ2-2 and V is TRBV18; 9 nucleotides agree with TRBD1. This CDR3 has 18 residues. Germline lookup yields CDR1 KGHSH and CDR2 LQKENI. The ends lost 4 bases at V and 1 base at J; junction bases unmatched: 10. CDR3 region: CASSLRPGQGWNTGELFF. The CDR3 region has the DNA TGTGCCAGCTCACTACGACCGGGACAGGGATGGAACACCGGGGAGCTGTTTTTT.